A single sample is the source of the 8 T cell receptor beta chains below, sequenced in a study of blood T cell repertoires in COVID-19. Method: immunoSEQ multiplex PCR; TCRdb's copy keeps in-frame clones and lacks some. Seen here are around 100,000 clones, 80% to 90% observed once, and the top ten hold 15% to 20%. The sequencing sample was made of peripheral blood. The source is a human donor in a cohort sampled during active COVID-19.

The chain uses TRBV19 and TRBJ2-2, with 10 bases fitting TRBD1. The CDR3 spans 17 residues. Germline CDR1 LNHDA, CDR2 SQIVND (reference sequence). The V and J ends lost 7 bases and 1 base, in that order; junction bases with no gene match: 9. Written as DNA, the CDR3 is TGTGCCAGTATCCCAACGAGGACAGGGGGGAACACCGGGGAGCTGTTTTTT. This encodes CASIPTRTGGNTGELFF.

The chain employs TRBV7-3 and TRBJ2-5, with a tentative D call TRBD2 (6 bases). The CDR3 length is 15 residues. V lost 6 bases and J lost 4, with 18 bases in between. Germline V gives CDR1 SGHTA, CDR2 FQGTGA. For the CDR3, the DNA is TGTGCCAGCAGGGTCCGGGACTCCCACGGAGAGACCCAGTACTTC. Residues: CASRVRDSHGETQYF.

Notes on this clone: An end of the junction does not agree with germline; a read error may underlie this. The chain has TRBV9 and TRBJ1-5; no definite D call. The CDR3 length is 15 residues. In germline, CDR1 is SGDLS, CDR2 YYNGEE. The CDR3 region has the DNA TGTGCCAGCAGTGTAGGGTTAGCTACCGATCAGCCCCAGCATTTT. Translation: CASSVGLATDQPQHF.

The chain couples TRBV19 to TRBJ1-2; D uncertain. There are 13 residues in the CDR3. Germline V gives CDR1 LNHDA, CDR2 SQIVND (reference sequence). The V end was cut by 3 bases, the J end by 4 bases, with 9 bases between. In nucleotides, the CDR3 is TGTGCCAGTAGTATCGGGGTCGGCTATGGCTACACCTTC. This translates into CASSIGVGYGYTF.

V gene TRBV2 combines with J gene TRBJ2-1, with 14 bases aligning to TRBD2. CDR1 and CDR2 from the germline V gene are SNHLY and FYNNEI. The CDR3 is 20 residues long. With 5 bases clipped from V and 5 bases from J, the junction kept 17 bases outside the gene matches. The CDR3 DNA is TGTGCCAGCAGTCCGGGTGGGGGACTAGCGGGAGTGGTGGTGGACAATGAGCAGTTCTTC. Protein sequence: CASSPGGGLAGVVVDNEQFF.

This chain uses TRBV5-1 with TRBJ1-1; no clear D. CDR3 length: 14 amino acids. Trimming shortened V by 4 bases and J by 0 bases, and 10 bases separated the two germline ends. Germline CDR1 SGHRS, CDR2 YFSETQ. The CDR3 is CASSRQAMNTEAFF. CDR3 nucleotide sequence: TGCGCCAGCAGCCGTCAAGCTATGAACACTGAAGCTTTCTTT.

This chain links TRBV9 with TRBJ2-2, with D possibly being TRBD1 (8 bases). CDR3 length: 16 amino acids. The V gene's germline CDR1 is SGDLS and CDR2 YYNGEE. Between the trimmed V and J ends, which lost 0 bases and 4 bases, there was a span of 13 bases. The CDR3 region is CASSVGYRGGTGELFF. The DNA for the CDR3 is TGTGCCAGCAGCGTAGGGTACAGGGGGGGCACCGGGGAGCTGTTTTTT.

This clone has more than one count but fewer than ten. The rearrangement links TRBV4-2 to TRBJ1-5; the D gene is possibly TRBD1 (5 bases). Germline values: CDR1 LGHNA, CDR2 YNFKEQ. This CDR3 has 17 amino acids. Trimming stripped 0 bases from V and 0 bases from J, with 12 bases between. The CDR3: CASSQDGAGYSNQPQHF. The CDR3, as DNA: TGTGCCAGCAGCCAAGATGGGGCAGGATATAGCAATCAGCCCCAGCATTTT.